These T cell receptor beta chains were read from a single sample in a study of identical twins. One entry per CDR3 protein, called by TCRdb with MiXCR from the 5' RACE reads. The repertoire consists of some 660,000 distinct CDR3 sequences, with 8.5% to 9.5% occurring once and the leading ten covering roughly 0.97%. The same sample was also studied in work on yellow fever vaccine responses in identical twins.

Sequencing used PBMCs. Receptors originate from a woman under 30 in good health. Both conserved end residues are part of each CDR3. D genes are given only for firm matches. Rows may omit the clone size; those that give it use once, few, many or a size class.

size,V,J,D,CDR3,DNA
-,TRBV5-6,TRBJ2-7,-,CASSLGGQHREQYF,TGTGCCAGCAGCTTGGGAGGACAGCATCGGGAGCAGTACTTC
many,TRBV2,TRBJ2-7,-,CASSSLAGNIHEQYF,TGTGCCAGCAGTTCCCTTGCGGGAAACATCCACGAGCAGTACTTC
-,TRBV18,TRBJ2-1,-,CASSPRTNDNEQFF,TGTGCCAGCTCACCGAGGACTAACGACAATGAGCAGTTCTTC
few,TRBV6-1,TRBJ2-1,TRBD2,CASSEIAGGPNEQFF,TGTGCCAGCAGTGAAATAGCGGGGGGGCCCAATGAGCAGTTCTTC
few,TRBV27,TRBJ1-2,-,CASSKQDGGYTF,TGTGCCAGCAGCAAGCAGGACGGAGGCTACACCTTC
-,TRBV9,TRBJ2-5,TRBD2,CASSVGLAWGGETQYF,TGTGCCAGCAGCGTAGGACTAGCGTGGGGTGGTGAGACCCAGTACTTC
few,TRBV21-1,TRBJ2-7,-,CASGGQAHYEQYF,TGTGCCAGCGGCGGGCAGGCCCACTACGAGCAGTACTTC
-,TRBV7-2,TRBJ2-1,-,CASSLLLSYNEQFF,TGTGCCAGCAGCTTGCTGCTCTCCTACAATGAGCAGTTCTTC
few,TRBV7-8,TRBJ2-5,TRBD1,CASSSDRGHGETQYF,TGTGCCAGCAGCTCCGACAGGGGGCATGGGGAGACCCAGTACTTC
-,TRBV15,TRBJ2-7,-,CATSRRGTGTYEQYF,TGTGCCACCAGCAGACGGGGTACAGGGACCTACGAGCAGTACTTC
few,TRBV7-2,TRBJ2-1,TRBD2,CASSLRTAGGLNEQFF,TGTGCCAGCAGTTTACGTACAGCGGGGGGGCTAAATGAGCAGTTCTTC
few,TRBV11-2,TRBJ2-3,-,CASSLFRRSTDTQYF,TGTGCCAGCAGCTTATTTAGGAGATCCACAGATACGCAGTATTTT
-,TRBV6-2/TRBV6-3,TRBJ2-2,TRBD2,CASSYYGTSGSTTGELFF,TGTGCCAGCAGTTACTACGGGACTAGCGGGAGTACCACCGGGGAGCTGTTTTTT
many,TRBV18,TRBJ2-1,-,CASSPRDTSGLGSNEQFF,TGTGCCAGCTCACCACGGGACACTAGTGGTTTGGGAAGCAATGAGCAGTTCTTC
-,TRBV28,TRBJ2-7,-,CASSRAWREQYF,TGTGCCAGCAGTCGGGCCTGGCGGGAGCAGTACTTC
-,TRBV28,TRBJ2-1,-,CASSPSSGIGEQFF,TGTGCCAGCAGTCCCTCTTCAGGGATTGGTGAGCAGTTCTTC
-,TRBV12-5,TRBJ2-1,TRBD2,CASGPGGSGGDDNEQFF,TGTGCTAGTGGCCCTGGAGGGAGCGGGGGAGACGACAATGAGCAGTTCTTC
-,TRBV29-1,TRBJ2-1,TRBD2,CSVPGTSGRDEFF,TGCAGCGTGCCCGGGACTAGCGGGAGGGACGAGTTCTTC
many,TRBV6-2/TRBV6-3,TRBJ2-7,TRBD2,CASSWTSGAYEQYF,TGTGCCAGCAGTTGGACTAGCGGGGCCTACGAGCAGTACTTC
few,TRBV12-3/TRBV12-4,TRBJ2-6,TRBD1,CASSFREGQGVDGANVLTF,TGTGCCAGCAGTTTCCGAGAAGGACAGGGCGTGGACGGGGCCAACGTCCTGACTTTC
few,TRBV2,TRBJ2-7,-,CASSPYANGQAGF,TGTGCCAGCAGTCCCTACGCTAATGGACAGGCGGGGTTC
few,TRBV2,TRBJ1-1,TRBD1,CASSVLDRGSAEAFF,TGTGCCAGCAGTGTCCTGGACAGGGGAAGCGCTGAAGCTTTCTTT
many,TRBV2,TRBJ2-7,TRBD2,CASSRSGTSDYEQYF,TGTGCCAGCAGCCGCTCCGGGACTAGCGACTACGAGCAGTACTTC
few,TRBV15,TRBJ2-5,-,CATSRETVSETQYF,TGTGCCACCAGCAGAGAGACAGTATCAGAGACCCAGTACTTC
few,TRBV11-2,TRBJ2-7,-,CASSFRSRLGEQYF,TGTGCCAGCAGCTTCAGATCCAGGTTAGGCGAGCAGTACTTC
-,TRBV11-2,TRBJ2-7,TRBD1,CATAPMPNDRVYYEQNF,TGTGCCACCGCGCCCATGCCGAACGACAGGGTTTACTACGAGCAGAACTTC
many,TRBV12-3/TRBV12-4,TRBJ2-3,-,CASSFGQPTDTQYF,TGTGCCAGCAGTTTTGGTCAGCCCACAGATACGCAGTATTTT
few,TRBV25-1,TRBJ2-7,TRBD1,CASSEFGTGVDEQYF,TGTGCCAGCAGTGAATTTGGGACAGGGGTGGACGAGCAGTACTTC
many,TRBV20-1,TRBJ2-7,-,CSARITSYEQYF,TGCAGTGCTAGAATCACTTCCTACGAGCAGTACTTC
few,TRBV6-6,TRBJ2-2,-,CALREPTGELFF,TGTGCCCTCCGGGAACCGACCGGGGAGCTGTTTTTT
few,TRBV10-3,TRBJ2-3,-,CAIRGDLSTDTQYF,TGTGCCATCAGGGGTGACCTTAGCACAGATACGCAGTATTTT
many,TRBV6-6,TRBJ1-5,-,CASSLEGLSNQPQHF,TGTGCCAGCAGTTTGGAAGGCCTTAGCAATCAGCCCCAGCATTTT
few,TRBV4-3,TRBJ2-1,TRBD2,CASSPGAGGPGEQFF,TGCGCCAGCAGCCCAGGTGCGGGAGGGCCGGGTGAGCAGTTCTTC
few,TRBV18,TRBJ2-4,-,CASSPTGKNIQYF,TGTGCCAGCTCCCCAACCGGCAAAAACATTCAGTACTTC
few,TRBV13,TRBJ2-2,TRBD1,CASNLGGPNTGELFF,TGTGCCAGCAATCTAGGGGGCCCCAACACCGGGGAGCTGTTTTTT
-,TRBV20-1,TRBJ2-5,-,CSARVAALETQYF,TGCAGTGCTAGGGTAGCGGCACTGGAGACCCAGTACTTC
-,TRBV24-1,TRBJ1-1,TRBD1,CATSDLNPQGEAEAFF,TGTGCCACCAGTGATTTGAATCCCCAGGGGGAGGCTGAAGCTTTCTTT
many,TRBV14,TRBJ2-1,TRBD1,CASSWLWDSSYNEQFF,TGTGCCAGCAGCTGGCTTTGGGACAGTTCCTACAATGAGCAGTTCTTC
many,TRBV5-1,TRBJ1-1,-,CASSIAYRAISQNTEAFF,TGCGCCAGCAGCATCGCCTACCGGGCTATCAGCCAGAACACTGAAGCTTTCTTT
many,TRBV5-1,TRBJ2-1,-,CASSFVSAVNNEQFF,TGCGCCAGCAGCTTTGTCAGCGCTGTCAACAATGAGCAGTTCTTC
few,TRBV28,TRBJ2-7,-,CASSLDRGVAGSYEQYF,TGTGCCAGCAGTTTAGACAGGGGCGTAGCGGGATCCTACGAGCAGTACTTC
-,TRBV10-3,TRBJ2-5,TRBD2,CAIRTSGSLGQETQYF,TGTGCCATCCGGACTAGCGGGAGTTTAGGGCAAGAGACCCAGTACTTC
few,TRBV5-1,TRBJ2-7,-,CASSRDAEYEQYF,TGCGCCAGCAGCCGGGACGCAGAGTACGAGCAGTACTTC
many,TRBV4-1,TRBJ2-1,TRBD1,CASSQGGTGYYNEQFF,TGCGCCAGCAGCCAAGGTGGGACAGGTTATTACAATGAGCAGTTCTTC
few,TRBV6-5,TRBJ2-2,-,CASSYPTLGITGELFF,TGTGCCAGCAGTTACCCTACCCTAGGAATCACCGGGGAGCTGTTTTTT
many,TRBV27,TRBJ1-1,-,CASSLRDGGNTEAFF,TGTGCCAGCAGTTTACGGGACGGAGGGAACACTGAAGCTTTCTTT
-,TRBV19,TRBJ2-7,TRBD1,CASSILGTDYEQYF,TGTGCCAGTAGTATCCTCGGGACAGACTACGAGCAGTACTTC
-,TRBV12-3/TRBV12-4,TRBJ2-4,-,CASSDPGNIQYF,TGTGCCAGCAGTGACCCCGGGAACATTCAGTACTTC
few,TRBV6-5,TRBJ2-7,TRBD2,CASSYSGGGPLYEQYF,TGTGCCAGCAGTTACTCCGGCGGGGGGCCTTTGTACGAGCAGTACTTC
-,TRBV20-1,TRBJ2-7,TRBD1,CSASTDRYSYEQYF,TGCAGTGCTAGTACGGACAGGTACTCCTACGAGCAGTACTTC
-,TRBV9,TRBJ1-3,-,CASSARSGGYSGNTIYF,TGTGCCAGCAGCGCGAGATCGGGGGGTTACTCTGGAAACACCATATATTTT
-,TRBV4-3,TRBJ2-3,-,CASSHTSWDTQYF,TGCGCCAGCAGCCATACTTCGTGGGATACGCAGTATTTT
-,TRBV3-1,TRBJ2-7,TRBD2,CASSSPPGRDEQYF,TGTGCCAGCAGCTCCCCCCCAGGGAGGGACGAGCAGTACTTC
-,TRBV12-3/TRBV12-4,TRBJ2-6,-,CASRREGGRGANVLTF,TGTGCCAGTAGACGGGAAGGGGGAAGGGGGGCCAACGTCCTGACTTTC